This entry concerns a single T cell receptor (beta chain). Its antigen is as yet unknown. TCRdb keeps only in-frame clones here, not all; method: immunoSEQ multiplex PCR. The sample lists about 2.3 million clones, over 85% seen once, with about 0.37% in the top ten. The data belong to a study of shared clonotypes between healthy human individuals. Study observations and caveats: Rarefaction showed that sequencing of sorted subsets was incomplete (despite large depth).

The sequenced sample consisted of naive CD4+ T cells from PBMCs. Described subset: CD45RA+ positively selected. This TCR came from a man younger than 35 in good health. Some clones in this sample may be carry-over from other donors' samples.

CDR3 nucleotide sequence: TGCGCCAGCAGCCCGTCGACCGGGCAGGGTCATGGTACGCAGTATTTT. This codes for CASSPSTGQGHGTQYF. V is TRBV5-1 and J is TRBJ2-3; D possibly corresponds to TRBD1 (5 bases). Germline V CDR1 and CDR2: SGHRS, YFSETQ. V was shortened by 4 bases and J by 8 bases, with 23 bases between the two germline ends. The CDR3 runs to 16 residues.